The sequence of this T cell receptor beta chain was determined in a study of molecular identifiers for immune sequencing clone quantification. Across the whole study: The replicates split RNA from roughly 20,000 or 100,000 naive CD8 cells five ways and sequenced four.

Naive CD8 libraries used about 20,000 to 1,100,000 sorted cells and 10%, 30% or 50% RNA. This clonotype was detected many times. Its target is unknown. Trimming left V 1 base short and J 7 bases short, with 13 bases between. The CDR3 consists of 15 residues. The germline gives CDR1 SGHTA, CDR2 FQGTGA. Study-wide points: Over 98% of effector molecules, but under 1% in naive cells, were held by clones with more than 20 RNA copies.

MiXCR, run by TCRdb on the PCR reads, gives a single entry per CDR3 protein. The sample yields around 460,000 distinct CDR3 sequences, around 21% seen once. The source is a human donor in good health. Some libraries in this study had Jurkat cell RNA spiked in. Material for sequencing was naive CD8+ T cells from blood, with Jurkat cell RNA spiked in. Subset in this sample: FACS-sorted CD8+CD4-CCR7+CD45RA+ naive T cells. This chain joins TRBV7-3 and TRBJ2-2; possible D gene TRBD2, 6 bases. CDR3 coding DNA: TGTGCCAGCAGCTTAATGGCGTCTAGCGTCGGGGAGCTGTTTTTT. Translated, it gives CASSLMASSVGELFF.